These 20 T cell receptor beta chains were all obtained from the same sample, sequenced in a study of regulatory T cells in long-lasting Graves disease. As to time point: newly diagnosed GD, antithyroid drugs for less than 3 months. Generation of the TCR library employed RNA extracted from PBMCs. Building the TCR beta libraries relied on iRepertoire HTBI primers, and CDR3 regions underwent Arm-PCR. One entry per CDR3 protein results from TCRdb running MiXCR on the multiplex PCR reads. The top ten clones hold approximately 17% of a sample with a few hundred thousand distinct CDR3 sequences, roughly 10% of them seen once. The data also belong to a second study, concerning T cells in Graves' hyperthyroidism and ophthalmopathy.

Material: peripheral blood mononuclear cells (PBMCs), obtained at new diagnosis, from a patient treated with antithyroid drugs. The receptors derive from a woman aged 18-29 years with Graves disease.

This clonotype was counted at least ten times. DNA for the CDR3: TGTGCCAGCAGTTTAGCGGAGATCACCGGGGAGCTGTTTTTT. Translation gives CASSLAEITGELFF. The chain employs TRBV12-3 or TRBV12-4 and TRBJ2-2; D gene unclear. The CDR3 runs 14 residues. V was cut by 0 bases and J by 4 bases, with 6 bases left in between.

This clonotype was observed many times. V and J are TRBV20-1 and TRBJ2-3; D might be TRBD1 or TRBD2, each matching 5 bases. This CDR3 spans 12 amino acids. Between the trimmed V and J ends, which lost 5 bases and 5 bases, there was a span of 11 bases. CDR1 and CDR2 (germline): DFQATT, SNEGSKA (reference sequence). The CDR3 region is CSADQGEDTQYF. The CDR3 coding sequence is TGCAGTGCTGATCAGGGAGAAGATACGCAGTATTTT.

This clonotype was observed many times. The chain is built from TRBV6-1 and TRBJ1-1; D unresolved. The CDR3 covers 14 residues. CDR1 and CDR2 (germline): MNHNS, SASEGT. Trimming stripped 8 bases from V and 5 bases from J, with 18 bases between. CDR3 nucleotides: TGTGCCAGCGCCCGGGTAGGGCGGACGACTGAAGCTTTCTTT. Amino acid sequence: CASARVGRTTEAFF.

This clonotype showed up many times. The chain recombines TRBV27 with TRBJ1-1, with TRBD1 matching 7 bases. The ends lost 4 bases at V and 1 base at J; junction bases unmatched: 9. CDR1 is MNHEY, CDR2 SMNVEV, per germline (reference sequence). The CDR3 spans 16 residues. DNA of the CDR3: TGTGCCAGCAGTTCGAGGCAGGGGGGAACGAACACTGAAGCTTTCTTT. Protein: CASSSRQGGTNTEAFF.

This clonotype was seen many times. The chain carries TRBV10-3 and TRBJ2-1, with D uncertain. Trimming removed 10 bases from V and 6 bases from J, with 7 bases in between. CDR1 is ENHRY, CDR2 SYGVKD, per germline. This CDR3 has 10 residues. The CDR3 region has the DNA TGTGCCACCGGATTCAATGAGCAGTTCTTC. It is translated as CATGFNEQFF.

Concerning this clonotype: A read error is possible here, since a much larger clone lies one base away. V usage is TRBV29-1 and J usage is TRBJ2-1; tentatively, D is TRBD1 (5 bases). Germline loops: CDR1 SQVTM, CDR2 ANQGSEA. There are 11 residues in the CDR3. The CDR3 nucleotides are TGCCGCGCGCTCCGGACAAATGAGCAGTTCTTC. Amino acids: CRALRTNEQFF.

V usage is TRBV15 and J usage is TRBJ2-7; D uncertain. This CDR3 region has 14 residues. Trimming shortened V by 4 bases and J by 7 bases, and 17 bases separated the two germline ends. The V gene's germline CDR1 is LNHNV and CDR2 YYDKDF (reference sequence). The CDR3 region is CATSTVPDRREQYF. CDR3 nucleotides: TGTGCCACCAGCACAGTCCCGGACCGTAGGGAGCAGTACTTC.

At least ten counts were recorded for this clonotype. This chain uses TRBV12-5 with TRBJ1-2; tentatively, D is TRBD1 (5 bases). Trimming pared 5 bases from V and 7 bases from J, leaving 17 bases between. The germline V gene has CDR1 LGHNT and CDR2 FRNRAP. The CDR3 sequence is 14 residues long. CDR3 nucleotides: TGTGCTAGTGGTCACCGCTTCGGCGACAGTGGCTACACCTTC. It is translated as CASGHRFGDSGYTF.

This clonotype has only a few counts. The likely explanation is a read error, given a far larger clone one base away. DNA of the CDR3: TGTGCCATCAGTTTCGAGCGCTCGAACACTGAAGCTTTCTTT. Its translation: CAISFERSNTEAFF. The chain employs TRBV10-3 and TRBJ1-1; D ambiguous. This CDR3 contains 14 residues. The germline V gene has CDR1 ENHRY and CDR2 SYGVKD. V was cut by 5 bases and J by 1 base, with 11 bases left in between.

The sample holds many counts of this clonotype. CDR3 in DNA: TGTGCCAGCAGCTTTTTGTCCGGACAGGGTGATTCGCAGCAGTACTTC. It specifies CASSFLSGQGDSQQYF. The gene calls are TRBV11-1 and TRBJ2-7; 8 bases agree with TRBD1. The germline V gene has CDR1 SGHAT and CDR2 FQDESV (reference sequence). There are 16 residues in the CDR3. Unmatched junction bases numbered 15, after V lost 3 bases and J lost 8 bases.

There are many counts of this clonotype. V usage is TRBV7-2 and J usage is TRBJ1-4; D unclear. This CDR3 is 14 amino acids long. V was trimmed by 1 base and J by 3 bases, leaving 6 bases between them. CDR1 SGHTA and CDR2 FQGNSA come from the germline V gene. CDR3 residues: CASSLGLSNEKLFF. CDR3 nucleotides: TGTGCCAGCAGCTTAGGCCTATCTAATGAAAAACTGTTTTTT. The variable domain in full, with the rest retrieved from reference TRBV7-2 and TRBJ1-4, is GAGVSQSPSNKVTEKGKDVELRCDPISGHTALYWYRQSLGQGLEFLIYFQGNSAPDKSGLPSDRFSAERTGGSVSTLTIQRTQQEDSAVYLCASSLGLSNEKLFFGSGTQLSVL.

In this sample, this clonotype turned up many times. The rearrangement uses TRBV15 and TRBJ1-1; D uncertain. Germline assignment: CDR1 LNHNV and CDR2 YYDKDF (reference sequence). V shed 0 bases and J shed 1 base, with 3 bases lying between them. The CDR3 covers 13 residues. The CDR3 region has the DNA TGTGCCACCAGCAGAGACACGAACACTGAAGCTTTCTTT. It is translated as CATSRDTNTEAFF. The full variable domain, its missing parts supplied by reference TRBV15 and TRBJ1-1, is DAMVIQNPRYQVTQFGKPVTLSCSQTLNHNVMYWYQQKSSQAPKLLFHYYDKDFNNEADTPDNFQSRRPNTSFCFLDIRSPGLGDTAMYLCATSRDTNTEAFFGQGTRLTVV.

This clonotype was observed at least ten times. The J gene is TRBJ2-1, the V gene TRBV20-1; D remains ambiguous. Germline CDR1 is DFQATT and CDR2 is SNEGSKA (reference sequence). The CDR3 is 12 amino acids. CDR3 DNA: TGCAGCGTACGTGTGCCTAGCAATGAGCAGTTCTTC. Translated, it gives CSVRVPSNEQFF.

This clonotype was detected ten times or more. V gene TRBV6-1 combines with J gene TRBJ2-5, with D perhaps TRBD1 or TRBD2 (5 bases each). The V end was cut by 6 bases, the J end by 12 bases, with 17 bases between. Germline assignment: CDR1 MNHNS and CDR2 SASEGT. The CDR3 is made up of 12 amino acids. The CDR3 here is CASSPRGRAKYF. The DNA of the CDR3 is TGTGCCAGCAGCCCTCGGGGCAGGGCCAAGTACTTC.

This clonotype was recorded at least ten times. This chain links TRBV11-2 with TRBJ2-7; D possibly corresponds to TRBD2 (5 bases). Trimming stripped 3 bases from V and 2 bases from J, with 11 bases between. The CDR3 is 14 residues long. Germline-derived CDR1 and CDR2 are SGHAT and FQNNGV. The DNA of the CDR3 is TGTGCCAGCAGCTTTACTAGGACCCCCTACGAGCAGTACTTC. Translated: CASSFTRTPYEQYF.

Only a few counts were recorded for this clonotype. This chain connects TRBV7-9 to TRBJ1-1, with D tentatively TRBD1 (6 bases). Germline values: CDR1 SEHNR, CDR2 FQNEAQ (reference sequence). V lost 5 bases to trimming and J lost 6 bases, with 13 bases between them. The CDR3 is 13 amino acids. The CDR3 DNA reads TGTGCCAGCAGCGGGCAGGGGAGCGCTGAAGCTTTCTTT. Its protein is CASSGQGSAEAFF.

J is TRBJ2-7 and V is TRBV4-3; the match to TRBD1 covers 8 bases. V lost 1 base to trimming and J lost 5 bases; unmatched junction nucleotides: 7. The CDR3 runs to 15 residues. Germline V CDR1 and CDR2: LGHNA, YSLEER. DNA for the CDR3: TGCGCCAGCAGCCAAGGGACAGGGCGCGGGAACGAGCAGTACTTC. Translating gives CASSQGTGRGNEQYF.

V usage is TRBV7-9 and J usage is TRBJ1-1; D ambiguous. There are 13 residues in the CDR3. The V gene lost 5 bases and the J gene lost 2 bases, with 9 bases spanning the gap. The germline gives CDR1 SEHNR, CDR2 FQNEAQ (reference sequence). The CDR3 region has the DNA TGTGCCAGCAGCCGGGAGGCAAACACTGAAGCTTTCTTT. This encodes CASSREANTEAFF.

This clonotype occurred many times. The CDR3 nucleotides read TGTGCCAGCAGCCGGACCCCAGGGTCTTGGACCAACAATGAGCAGTTCTTC. Its protein is CASSRTPGSWTNNEQFF. The chain is built from TRBV12-3 or TRBV12-4 and TRBJ2-1; perhaps TRBD1 as D (5 bases). The V end lost 6 bases, the J end lost 5 bases, and 23 bases lay between the germline ends. The CDR3 contains 17 residues.

The table lists this clonotype with many counts. The chain employs TRBV7-2 and TRBJ2-1; TRBD1 agrees at 8 bases. The germline gives CDR1 SGHTA, CDR2 FQGNSA. Trimming removed 2 bases from V and 8 bases from J; junction bases left unmatched: 14. The CDR3 sequence is 17 residues long. The CDR3 region is CASSLQRTGGLKDEQFF. The CDR3, as DNA: TGTGCCAGCAGCTTACAACGAACAGGGGGTCTGAAGGATGAGCAGTTCTTC.